Here is one T cell receptor beta chain with its context. Which antigen it targets is not known. Base qualities are missing; no much larger clone stands one base away. The data derive from a study of vaccination and CD4 T cells after COVID-19 (dated by TCRdb to the early 2020s). For context, the study as a whole: SARS-CoV-2 positivity had been established in the convalescent patients by nasal swab PCR, and mild disease was recorded in about 9 of these patients and severe disease in one. Culture stimuli were overlapping spike peptide pools from SARS-CoV-2 and from the common cold coronaviruses HCoV-NL63, HCoV-OC43 and HCoV-229E. The convalescent cohort included six males and four females, with two Hispanic individuals, seven Caucasians, two Asians and one multiracial person. In fewer than 12 COVID-19 convalescent patients and a few infection-naive healthy vaccine recipients, researchers compared the spike-specific CD4+ TCR repertoire from before mRNA vaccination with the repertoire from after. Post-vaccine blood samples were taken a median of approximately 70 days after the second vaccine dose, with a range of roughly 14 to 250 days. Post-COVID blood samples were collected from convalescent patients a median of about 92 days after diagnosis, with a range of about 30 to 161 days. Control cultures used a CEFX viral epitope pool as positive control, an HIV-1 Nef peptide pool as negative control, or no peptide. Participants received two doses of either the Pfizer-BioNTech BNT162b2 vaccine (n=8) or the Moderna mRNA-1273 vaccine (n=2).

The treatment or condition label corresponds to: roughly 11-day PBMC culture with coronavirus spike peptide pools or control peptides (ViraFEST assay). The ViraFEST assay, used in the study, expanded antigen-specific T cells with peptide pools and then identified the expanded clonotypes through TCR sequencing. The convalescent patients' positive SARS-CoV-2 PCR tests fell between March and December 2020, which was before the Alpha, Beta and Delta variants emerged in the United States. About 1.8 million PBMCs per well were cultured in IMDM with 5% human AB serum and 7.5 to 10 IU/ml IL-2, plus 10 ug/ml peptide pools. On days 3 and 7, half of the culture medium was replaced with fresh IL-2-containing medium. After around 11 days of culture, CD4+ T cells were isolated by negative selection with the EasySep CD4+ T cell isolation kit. Ficoll-Paque Plus gradient centrifugation was used to isolate PBMCs from whole blood, and the isolated PBMCs were then either used fresh or cryopreserved at -140C. Triplicate wells were generally used for each culture condition.

Measured from the cysteine to the phenylalanine, the CDR3 is 16 residues long. Just CDR3 DNA is preserved here, 48 bases in frame from base 1. In the germline V gene, CDR1 corresponds to SGHTA and CDR2 to FQGNSA. V gives up 1 base and J gives up 1 base, and the segment between their germline ends measures 13 bases. The library relied on PCR. At the Johns Hopkins FTIC core, DNA from the cultured CD4+ T cells underwent TCR sequencing with the Oncomine TCR Beta short-read assay. The QIAamp micro DNA kit was used to extract genomic DNA from the cultured CD4+ T cells. The Oncomine TCR Beta libraries from cultured CD4+ T cells were pooled using unique dual indexes and then sequenced on an Illumina iSeq 100. In the authors' own workflow: Non-productive sequences were removed, and CDR3s that did not start with C, did not end with F or W, or were shorter than 7 amino acids were discarded. Antigen-specific clonotypes were identified with the MANAFEST web application by comparing peptide-stimulated wells with reference and other culture wells. To be called positive, a clone needed an FDR below 0.05, an odds ratio above 5, and a productive frequency above 0.1% in at least two of three replicate wells. Clonotypes that were significantly expanded in both SARS-CoV-2 spike wells and at least one common cold coronavirus spike condition were defined as cross-reactive. CDR3 homology was assessed with Levenshtein distances (stringdist) and unrooted phylogenetic trees (ape) in R version 3.6.1. In-frame beta chains were kept once TCRdb had trimmed the public reads at Q25 with fastp and called clones with MiXCR. Entries that share a CDR3 protein sequence are merged under the most common genes and DNA. TCRdb, rather than the study authors, made the V and J calls. Recorded for this sample are approximately 21,000 distinct CDR3 sequences; around 60% of them occurred a single time. About 9.8% of the sample belongs to the ten largest clones.

General study outcomes and caveats: In convalescent patients, nearly all vaccine-specific clones (304 of 307) were found to be mono-reactive for SARS-CoV-2 spike rather than cross-reactive with common cold coronaviruses. The number of convalescent patients in the study was relatively small, and the study did not examine early timepoints following natural infection. Although the median number of SARS-CoV-2-reactive clonotypes went up from fewer than 25 after infection to some 40 after vaccination, the increase was not significant. Among convalescent patients, a median roughly 90% of the SARS-CoV-2-reactive clones seen after vaccination appeared only after vaccination, which suggests priming specific to the vaccine.

The chain employs TRBV7-2 and TRBJ1-1; TRBD1 is perhaps the D gene, given 5 matching bases. The sample here was CD4+ T cells from blood, cultured in vitro, taken after SARS-CoV-2 vaccination. The receptor comes from a human donor who had recovered from COVID-19. The sequence in DNA is TGTGCCAGCAGCTTAGTTTTGGGGGTTAGGAACACTGAAGCTTTCTTT. Its protein is CASSLVLGVRNTEAFF.